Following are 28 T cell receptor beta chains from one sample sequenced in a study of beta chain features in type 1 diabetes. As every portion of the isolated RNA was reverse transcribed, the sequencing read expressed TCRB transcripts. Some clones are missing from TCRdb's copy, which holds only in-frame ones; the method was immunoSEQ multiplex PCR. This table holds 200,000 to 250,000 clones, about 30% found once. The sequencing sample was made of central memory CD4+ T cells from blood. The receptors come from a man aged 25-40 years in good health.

CDR3 region: CASSLRVSPYEQYF. The CDR3 DNA follows: TGTGCCAGCAGTTTACGGGTTTCGCCCTACGAGCAGTACTTC. The V call is TRBV27, the J call TRBJ2-7; no clear D gene. The CDR3 length is 14 residues. The V gene's germline CDR1 is MNHEY and CDR2 SMNVEV (reference sequence). V shed 2 bases and J shed 2 bases, with 10 bases lying between them.

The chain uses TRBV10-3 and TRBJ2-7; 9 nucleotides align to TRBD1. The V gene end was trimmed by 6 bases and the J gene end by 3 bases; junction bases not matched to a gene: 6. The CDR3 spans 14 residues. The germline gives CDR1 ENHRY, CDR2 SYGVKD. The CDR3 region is CAIRNPGQGYEQYF. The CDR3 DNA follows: TGTGCCATCAGAAACCCGGGACAGGGCTACGAGCAGTACTTC.

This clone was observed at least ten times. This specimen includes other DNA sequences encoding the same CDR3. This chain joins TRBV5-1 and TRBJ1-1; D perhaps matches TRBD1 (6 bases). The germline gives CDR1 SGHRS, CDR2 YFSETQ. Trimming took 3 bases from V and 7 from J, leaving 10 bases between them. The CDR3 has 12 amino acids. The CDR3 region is CASSYGQSEAFF. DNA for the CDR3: TGCGCCAGCAGCTACGGACAGAGTGAAGCTTTCTTT. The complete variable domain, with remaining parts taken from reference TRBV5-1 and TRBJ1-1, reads KAGVTQTPRYLIKTRGQQVTLSCSPISGHRSVSWYQQTPGQGLQFLFEYFSETQRNKGNFPGRFSGRQFSNSRSEMNVSTLELGDSALYLCASSYGQSEAFFGQGTRLTVV.

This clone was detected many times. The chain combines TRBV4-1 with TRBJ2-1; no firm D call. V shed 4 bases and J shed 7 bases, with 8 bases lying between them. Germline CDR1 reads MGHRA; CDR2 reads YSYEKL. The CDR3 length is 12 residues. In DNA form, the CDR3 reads TGCGCCAGCAGCCCCCTGGGGAATGAGCAGTTCTTC. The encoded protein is CASSPLGNEQFF.

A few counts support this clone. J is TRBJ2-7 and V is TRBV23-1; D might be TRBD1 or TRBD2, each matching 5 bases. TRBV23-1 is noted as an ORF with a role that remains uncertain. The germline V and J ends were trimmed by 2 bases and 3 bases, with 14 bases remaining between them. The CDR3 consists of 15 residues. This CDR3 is CASSQMGPSYYEQYF. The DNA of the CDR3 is TGCGCCAGCAGTCAAATGGGACCATCATACTACGAGCAGTACTTC.

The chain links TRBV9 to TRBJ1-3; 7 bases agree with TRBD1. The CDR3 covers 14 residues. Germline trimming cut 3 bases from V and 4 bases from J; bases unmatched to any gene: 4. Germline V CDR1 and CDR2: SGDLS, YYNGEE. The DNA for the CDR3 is TGTGCCAGCAGCGGAGGGGGCGCCGGAAACACCATATATTTT. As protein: CASSGGGAGNTIYF.

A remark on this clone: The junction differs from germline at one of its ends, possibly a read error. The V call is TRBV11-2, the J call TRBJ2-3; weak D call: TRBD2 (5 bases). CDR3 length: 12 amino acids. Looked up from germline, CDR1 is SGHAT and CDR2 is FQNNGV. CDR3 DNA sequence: TGTGCCAGCAGCTCCCCAGGCGGGTTTTTGGATTTT. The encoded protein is CASSSPGGFLDF.

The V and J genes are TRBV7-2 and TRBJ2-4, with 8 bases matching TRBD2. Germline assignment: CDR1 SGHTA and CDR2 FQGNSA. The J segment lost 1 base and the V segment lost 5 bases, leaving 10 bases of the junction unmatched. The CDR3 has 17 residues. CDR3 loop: CASSPTSVGGAKNIQYF. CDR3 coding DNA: TGTGCCAGCAGCCCGACTAGCGTGGGAGGTGCCAAAAACATTCAGTACTTC.

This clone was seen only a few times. CDR3 residues: CAIWAGGNSYNEQFF. CDR3 bases: TGTGCCATCTGGGCAGGGGGTAACTCCTACAATGAGCAGTTCTTC. The rearrangement uses TRBV10-3 and TRBJ2-1, with TRBD1 matching 7 bases. The length of the CDR3 is 15 residues. Germline lookup yields CDR1 ENHRY and CDR2 SYGVKD. With 8 bases clipped from V and 0 bases from J, the junction kept 7 bases outside the gene matches.

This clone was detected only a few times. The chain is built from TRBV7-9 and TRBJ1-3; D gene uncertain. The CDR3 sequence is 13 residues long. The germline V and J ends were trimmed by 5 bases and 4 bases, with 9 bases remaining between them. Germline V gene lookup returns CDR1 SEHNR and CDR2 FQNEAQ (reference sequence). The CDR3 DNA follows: TGTGCCAGCAGCCGACGGGAGGGAAACACCATATATTTT. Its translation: CASSRREGNTIYF. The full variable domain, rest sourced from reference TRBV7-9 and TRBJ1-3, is DTGVSQNPRHKITKRGQNVTFRCDPISEHNRLYWYRQTLGQGPEFLTYFQNEAQLEKSRLLSDRFSAERPKGSFSTLEIQRTEQGDSAMYLCASSRREGNTIYFGEGSWLTVV.

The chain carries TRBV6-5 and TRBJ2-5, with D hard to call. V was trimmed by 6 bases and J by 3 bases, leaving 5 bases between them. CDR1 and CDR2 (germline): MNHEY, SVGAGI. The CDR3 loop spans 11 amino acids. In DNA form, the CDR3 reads TGTGCCAGCAGAACCAAAGAGACCCAGTACTTC. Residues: CASRTKETQYF.

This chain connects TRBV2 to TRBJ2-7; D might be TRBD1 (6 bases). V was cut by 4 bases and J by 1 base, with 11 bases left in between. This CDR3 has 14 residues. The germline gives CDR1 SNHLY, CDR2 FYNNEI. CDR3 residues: CASSVETGSYEQYF. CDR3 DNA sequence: TGTGCCAGCAGTGTAGAGACAGGATCCTACGAGCAGTACTTC.

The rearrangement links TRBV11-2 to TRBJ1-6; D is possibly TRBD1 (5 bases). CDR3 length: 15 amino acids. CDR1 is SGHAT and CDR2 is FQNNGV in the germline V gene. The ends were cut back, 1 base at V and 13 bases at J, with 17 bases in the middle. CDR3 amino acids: CASSLGGKSFGPLHF. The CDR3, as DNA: TGTGCCAGCAGCTTAGGGGGGAAATCTTTCGGGCCCCTCCACTTT.

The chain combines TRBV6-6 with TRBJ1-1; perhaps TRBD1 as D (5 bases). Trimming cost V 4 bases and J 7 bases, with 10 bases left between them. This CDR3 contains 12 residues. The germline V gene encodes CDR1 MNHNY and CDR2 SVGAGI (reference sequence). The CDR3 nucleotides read TGTGCCAGCAGTTTCGGAGACAGTGAAGCTTTCTTT. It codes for CASSFGDSEAFF.

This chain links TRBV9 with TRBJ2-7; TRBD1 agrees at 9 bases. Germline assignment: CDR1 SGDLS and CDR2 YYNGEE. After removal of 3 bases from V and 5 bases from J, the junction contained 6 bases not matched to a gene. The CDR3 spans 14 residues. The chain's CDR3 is CASSDRDRVNEQYF. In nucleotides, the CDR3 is TGTGCCAGCAGCGACCGGGACAGGGTAAACGAGCAGTACTTC.

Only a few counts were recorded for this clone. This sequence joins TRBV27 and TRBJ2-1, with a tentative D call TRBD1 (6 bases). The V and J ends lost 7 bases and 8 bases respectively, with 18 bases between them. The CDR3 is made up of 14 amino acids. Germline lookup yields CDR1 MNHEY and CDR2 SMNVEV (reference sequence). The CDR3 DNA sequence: TGTGCCAGCAATTCGAGGAGAGGGGGTGATGAGCAGTTCTTC. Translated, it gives CASNSRRGGDEQFF.

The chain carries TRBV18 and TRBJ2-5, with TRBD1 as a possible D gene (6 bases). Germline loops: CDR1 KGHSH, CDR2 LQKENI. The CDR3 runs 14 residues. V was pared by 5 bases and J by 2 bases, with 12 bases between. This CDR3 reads CASSTSGDQETQYF. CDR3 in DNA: TGTGCCAGCTCAACCTCAGGGGATCAAGAGACCCAGTACTTC.

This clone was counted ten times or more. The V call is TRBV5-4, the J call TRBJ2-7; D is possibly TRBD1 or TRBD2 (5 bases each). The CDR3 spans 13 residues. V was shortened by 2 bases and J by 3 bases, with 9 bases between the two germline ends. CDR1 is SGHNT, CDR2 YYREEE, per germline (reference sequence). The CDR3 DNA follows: TGTGCCAGCAGCTTTGGGACGGACTACGAGCAGTACTTC. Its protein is CASSFGTDYEQYF.

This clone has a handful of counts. Written as DNA, the CDR3 is TGCAGCGGTAGGGACGGGTGGGAGACCCAGTACTTC. It codes for CSGRDGWETQYF. The chain carries TRBV29-1 and TRBJ2-5; the D call may be TRBD1 or TRBD2 (5 bases each). From germline, CDR1 is SQVTM and CDR2 ANQGSEA. The CDR3 length is 12 residues. The V gene lost 7 bases and the J gene lost 5 bases, with 14 bases spanning the gap.

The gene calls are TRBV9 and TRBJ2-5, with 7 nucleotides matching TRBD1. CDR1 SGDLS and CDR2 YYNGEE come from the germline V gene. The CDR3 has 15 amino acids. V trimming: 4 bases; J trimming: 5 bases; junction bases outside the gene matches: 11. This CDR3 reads CASSLGGLAWETQYF. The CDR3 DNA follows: TGTGCCAGCAGCTTAGGGGGCCTTGCATGGGAGACCCAGTACTTC.

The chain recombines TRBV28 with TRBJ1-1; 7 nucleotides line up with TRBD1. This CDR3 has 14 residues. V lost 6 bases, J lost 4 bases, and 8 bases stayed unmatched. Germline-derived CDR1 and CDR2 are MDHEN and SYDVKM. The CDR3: CASRTPGGITEAFF. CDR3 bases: TGTGCCAGCAGGACTCCAGGGGGTATCACTGAAGCTTTCTTT.

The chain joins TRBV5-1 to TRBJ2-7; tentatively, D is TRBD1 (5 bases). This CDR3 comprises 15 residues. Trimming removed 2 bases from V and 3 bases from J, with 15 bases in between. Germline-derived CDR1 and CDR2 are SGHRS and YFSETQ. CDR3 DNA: TGCGCCAGCAGCTTACGACAGCCAAGAAACTACGAGCAGTACTTC. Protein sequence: CASSLRQPRNYEQYF.

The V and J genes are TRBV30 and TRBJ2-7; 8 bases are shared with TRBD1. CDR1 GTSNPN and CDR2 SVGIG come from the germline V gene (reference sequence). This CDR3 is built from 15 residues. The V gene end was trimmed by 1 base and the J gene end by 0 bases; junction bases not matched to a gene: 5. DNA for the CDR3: TGTGCCTGGAGTGAGGGACAGGCCAGCTCCTACGAGCAGTACTTC. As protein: CAWSEGQASSYEQYF.

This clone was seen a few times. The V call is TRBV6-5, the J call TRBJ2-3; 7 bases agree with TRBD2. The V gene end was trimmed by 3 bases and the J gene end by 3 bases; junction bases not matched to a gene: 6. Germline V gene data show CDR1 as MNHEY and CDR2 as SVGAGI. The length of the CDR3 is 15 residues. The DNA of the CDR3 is TGTGCCAGCAGTTATGGCGGGAGCAGGACAGATACGCAGTATTTT. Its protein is CASSYGGSRTDTQYF.

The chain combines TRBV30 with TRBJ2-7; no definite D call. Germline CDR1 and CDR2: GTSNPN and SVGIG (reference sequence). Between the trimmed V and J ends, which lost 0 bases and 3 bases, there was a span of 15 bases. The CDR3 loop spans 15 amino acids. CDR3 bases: TGTGCCTGGAGTGTAAAGGAAGGGAACGGCTACGAGCAGTACTTC. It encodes CAWSVKEGNGYEQYF.

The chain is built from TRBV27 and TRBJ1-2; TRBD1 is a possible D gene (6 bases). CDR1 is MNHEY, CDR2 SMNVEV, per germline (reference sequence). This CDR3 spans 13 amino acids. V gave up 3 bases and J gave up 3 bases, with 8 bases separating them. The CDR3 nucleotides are TGTGCCAGCAGTTTCGGACAGCACTATGGCTACACCTTC. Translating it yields CASSFGQHYGYTF.

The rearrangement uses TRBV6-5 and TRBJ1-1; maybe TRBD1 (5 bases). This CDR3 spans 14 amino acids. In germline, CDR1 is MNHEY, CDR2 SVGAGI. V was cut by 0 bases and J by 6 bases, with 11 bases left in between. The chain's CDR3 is CASSYSQGLSEAFF. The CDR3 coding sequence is TGTGCCAGCAGTTACTCGCAGGGCCTTTCTGAAGCTTTCTTT.

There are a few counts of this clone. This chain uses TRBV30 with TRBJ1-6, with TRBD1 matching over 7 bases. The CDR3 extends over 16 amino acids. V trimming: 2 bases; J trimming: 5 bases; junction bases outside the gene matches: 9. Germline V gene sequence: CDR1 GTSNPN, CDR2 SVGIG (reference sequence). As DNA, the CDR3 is TGTGCCTGGAGTTTTACACAGGGGACGGATAATTCACCCCTCCACTTT. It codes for CAWSFTQGTDNSPLHF.